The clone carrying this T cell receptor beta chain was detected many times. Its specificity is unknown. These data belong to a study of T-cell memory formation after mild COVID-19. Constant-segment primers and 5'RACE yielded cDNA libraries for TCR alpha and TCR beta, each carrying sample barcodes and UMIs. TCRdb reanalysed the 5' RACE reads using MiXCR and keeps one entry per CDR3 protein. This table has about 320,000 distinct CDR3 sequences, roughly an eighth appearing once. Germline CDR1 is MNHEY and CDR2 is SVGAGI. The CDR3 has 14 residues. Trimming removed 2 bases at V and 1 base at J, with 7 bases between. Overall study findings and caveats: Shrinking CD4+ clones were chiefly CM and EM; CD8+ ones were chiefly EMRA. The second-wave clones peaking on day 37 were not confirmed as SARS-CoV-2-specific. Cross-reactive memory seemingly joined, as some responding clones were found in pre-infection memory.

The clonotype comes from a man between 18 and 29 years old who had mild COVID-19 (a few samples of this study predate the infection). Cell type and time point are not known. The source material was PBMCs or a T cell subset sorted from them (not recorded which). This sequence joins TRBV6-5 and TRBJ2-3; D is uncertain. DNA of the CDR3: TGTGCCAGCAGTTACGCTCTGGGCACAGATACGCAGTATTTT. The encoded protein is CASSYALGTDTQYF.